This T cell receptor beta chain was identified in a study of T cell changes during pregnancy in multiple sclerosis. TCRdb's table, derived via immunoSEQ multiplex PCR, lists solely in-frame clones and lacks some. The data show 55,000 to 65,000 clones, 80% to 90% seen once. V was clipped by 1 base and J by 4 bases, with 13 bases between them. The CDR3 extends over 15 amino acids. CDR1 MGHDK and CDR2 SYGVNS come from the germline V gene. The origin of this receptor is a female donor in good health, enrolled as a control in a pregnancy study. The chain recombines TRBV25-1 with TRBJ1-1; D is undetermined. Sequencing was performed on peripheral blood, taken in the first trimester of pregnancy. CDR3 sequence: CASSESGSGSTEAFF. CDR3 sequence (DNA): TGTGCCAGCAGTGAATCAGGTTCGGGGAGCACTGAAGCTTTCTTT.